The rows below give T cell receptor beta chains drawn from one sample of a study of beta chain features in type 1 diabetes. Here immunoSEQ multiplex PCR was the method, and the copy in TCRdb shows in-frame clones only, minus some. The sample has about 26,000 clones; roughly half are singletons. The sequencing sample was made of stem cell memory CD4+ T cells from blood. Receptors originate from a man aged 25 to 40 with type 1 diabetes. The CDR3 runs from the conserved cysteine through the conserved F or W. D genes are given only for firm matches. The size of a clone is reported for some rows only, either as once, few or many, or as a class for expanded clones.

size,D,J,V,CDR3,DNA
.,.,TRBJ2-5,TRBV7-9,CASSPQGGAGRKTQYF,TGTGCCAGCAGCCCCCAGGGCGGGGCAGGGCGGAAGACCCAGTACTTC
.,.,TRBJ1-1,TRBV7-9,CASTLGAPRAFF,TGTGCCAGCACCCTGGGGGCCCCTAGGGCTTTCTTT
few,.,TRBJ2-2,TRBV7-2,CASSLALAGPGELFF,TGTGCCAGCAGCTTAGCGCTTGCGGGGCCCGGGGAGCTGTTTTTT
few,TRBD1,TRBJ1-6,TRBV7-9,CASSRGTGERLPLHF,TGTGCCAGCAGCAGAGGGACAGGTGAACGCCTCCCCCTCCACTTT
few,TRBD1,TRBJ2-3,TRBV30,CAWGYNTGQGTDTQYF,TGTGCCTGGGGCTACAACACCGGACAGGGGACAGATACGCAGTATTTT
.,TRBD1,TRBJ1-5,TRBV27,CASSPGTGLLYSNQPQHF,TGTGCCAGCAGTCCCGGGACAGGACTTCTCTATAGCAATCAGCCCCAGCATTTT
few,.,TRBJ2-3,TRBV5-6,CASSRRQTDTQYF,TGTGCCAGCAGCCGGCGACAGACAGATACGCAGTATTTT
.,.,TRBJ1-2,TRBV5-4,CASSLGAGAGVNTNYGYTF,TGTGCCAGCAGCTTGGGTGCCGGGGCAGGGGTCAACACTAACTATGGCTACACCTTC
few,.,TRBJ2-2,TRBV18,CASSELVTGELFF,TGTGCCAGCTCAGAACTGGTGACCGGGGAGCTGTTTTTT
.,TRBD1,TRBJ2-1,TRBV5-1,CASSRTGGFYNEQFF,TGCGCCAGCAGCCGGACAGGGGGCTTCTACAATGAGCAGTTCTTC
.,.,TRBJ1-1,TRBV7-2,CASSSLGGDTEAFF,TGTGCCAGCAGCTCACTAGGGGGAGACACTGAAGCTTTCTTT
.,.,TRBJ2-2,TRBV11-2,CASNVGHSTNTGELFF,TGTGCCAGCAACGTGGGGCATTCAACGAACACCGGGGAGCTGTTTTTT
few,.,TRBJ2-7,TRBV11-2,CASSLGAGETHEQYF,TGTGCCAGCAGCTTAGGGGCAGGGGAGACCCACGAGCAGTACTTC